This is a list of T cell receptor beta chains from one sample in a study of T cells in localized non-small cell lung cancer. The method was immunoSEQ multiplex PCR; TCRdb's version includes in-frame clones alone and lacks a portion of them. The data contain 25,000 to 35,000 clones, around 77% of them singletons. Sequenced material: peripheral blood, taken before any cancer treatment. The origin of the receptors is a male donor older than 55 with stage III squamous cell lung carcinoma. The CDR3 runs from the conserved cysteine through the conserved F or W. A D gene is named only where the DNA matches it firmly. The size entry is marked missing in some rows and otherwise reads once, few, many or a size class.

j_call	v_call	d_call	clone_size	cdr3_aa	cdr3_nt
TRBJ2-2	TRBV28	TRBD1	medium-sized	CASSPRTGSTGELFF	TGTGCCAGCAGTCCAAGGACAGGGTCAACCGGGGAGCTGTTTTTT
TRBJ2-3	TRBV10-3	TRBD1	few	CAIEGGQGTDTQYF	TGTGCCATCGAAGGGGGACAGGGGACAGATACGCAGTATTTT
TRBJ1-4	TRBV6-6	TRBD1	NA	CASSYPQGADEKLFF	TGTGCCAGCAGTTACCCACAGGGGGCGGATGAAAAACTGTTTTTT
TRBJ1-2	TRBV4-1	NA	NA	CASSQVQATGGYTF	TGCGCCAGCAGCCAAGTCCAAGCCACAGGGGGCTACACCTTC
TRBJ2-1	TRBV15	NA	NA	CATSTMNEQFF	TGTGCCACCAGCACCATGAATGAGCAGTTCTTC
TRBJ2-2	TRBV27	NA	NA	CASSSPPFGELFF	TGTGCCAGCAGTTCCCCACCCTTCGGGGAGCTGTTTTTT
TRBJ1-2	TRBV10-3	NA	NA	CAISESSPRIYTF	TGTGCCATCAGTGAGTCAAGTCCAAGGATCTACACCTTC
TRBJ2-1	TRBV7-2	NA	NA	CASSLSGRAGNEQFF	TGTGCCAGCAGCTTATCGGGCCGGGCTGGCAATGAGCAGTTCTTC
TRBJ1-1	TRBV27	NA	NA	CASSPRPRMGTEAFF	TGTGCCAGCAGTCCCCGTCCGCGGATGGGCACTGAAGCTTTCTTT
TRBJ2-7	TRBV6-4	TRBD1	NA	CASSVGTGSSYEQYF	TGTGCCAGCAGTGTTGGGACAGGATCTTCCTACGAGCAGTACTTC
TRBJ1-2	TRBV6-6	NA	NA	CASDRPGADYGYTF	TGTGCCAGCGACCGCCCCGGGGCGGACTATGGCTACACCTTC
TRBJ2-4	TRBV19	NA	NA	CASSVREVAKNIQYF	TGTGCCAGTAGCGTCAGGGAGGTGGCCAAAAACATTCAGTACTTC
TRBJ1-4	TRBV2	NA	NA	CASSAQIPNEKLFF	TGTGCCAGCAGTGCACAGATTCCTAATGAAAAACTGTTTTTT
TRBJ1-2	TRBV9	NA	NA	CASSGPHGYTF	TGTGCCAGCAGCGGGCCACATGGCTACACCTTC
TRBJ2-3	TRBV30	NA	NA	CAWSSGITDTQYF	TGTGCCTGGAGTTCGGGTATCACAGATACGCAGTATTTT
TRBJ1-4	TRBV19	TRBD1	NA	CASSFGTGSEKLFF	TGTGCCAGTTCGTTCGGGACAGGGAGCGAAAAACTGTTTTTT
TRBJ1-2	TRBV28	TRBD1	NA	CASSLQGVHYGYTF	TGTGCCAGCAGTTTACAGGGGGTTCACTATGGCTACACCTTC
TRBJ2-5	TRBV18	NA	NA	CASSPTVGFQETQYF	TGTGCCAGCTCACCCACCGTCGGCTTCCAAGAGACCCAGTACTTC
TRBJ2-2	TRBV11-3	NA	NA	CASSHQRPSGELFF	TGTGCCAGCAGCCATCAGCGTCCGAGCGGGGAGCTGTTTTTT
TRBJ1-2	TRBV19	NA	once	CASSYGYTF	TGTGCCAGTTCGTATGGCTACACCTTC
TRBJ1-1	TRBV10-3	NA	once	CAVLSLLGTEAFF	TGTGCCGTCCTGAGCCTCCTGGGCACTGAAGCTTTCTTT
TRBJ1-6	TRBV7-2	NA	few	CASSLEGRSPLHF	TGTGCCAGCAGCTTAGAGGGGCGGTCACCCCTCCACTTT
TRBJ2-4	TRBV7-9	NA	NA	CASSLGNIQYF	TGTGCCAGCAGCTTAGGAAACATTCAGTACTTC
TRBJ1-2	TRBV6-1	NA	NA	CASNPAGDLSGYTF	TGTGCCAGCAACCCGGCAGGGGATCTCTCTGGCTACACCTTC
TRBJ2-3	TRBV6-1	NA	NA	CASNPGASSTDTQYF	TGTGCCAGCAATCCAGGGGCGTCGAGCACAGATACGCAGTATTTT
TRBJ2-7	TRBV11-2	NA	NA	CASRTSYEQYF	TGTGCCAGCAGGACCAGCTACGAGCAGTACTTC
TRBJ1-6	TRBV7-3	TRBD1	once	CASSPQGGNSPLHF	TGTGCCAGCAGCCCACAGGGGGGGAATTCACCCCTCCACTTT
TRBJ1-6	TRBV9	NA	NA	CASSFSGFYNSPLHF	TGTGCCAGCAGCTTCTCAGGATTCTATAATTCACCCCTCCACTTT
TRBJ1-5	TRBV7-8	NA	NA	CASSLDIYQPQHF	TGTGCCAGCAGCCTCGACATCTATCAGCCCCAGCATTTT
TRBJ2-5	TRBV29-1	TRBD2	NA	CSVVAGVGETQYF	TGCAGCGTTGTTGCGGGAGTGGGAGAGACCCAGTACTTC
TRBJ2-6	TRBV18	TRBD2	NA	CASSPPGGRGANVLTF	TGTGCCAGCTCACCCCCCGGGGGGAGAGGGGCCAACGTCCTGACTTTC
TRBJ1-1	TRBV10-3	NA	medium-sized	CAISEGRARYTEAFF	TGTGCCATCAGTGAGGGTCGCGCGAGGTACACTGAAGCTTTCTTT
TRBJ2-7	TRBV28	NA	NA	CASSPGSSYEQYF	TGTGCCAGCAGCCCTGGGTCGTCCTACGAGCAGTACTTC
TRBJ2-1	TRBV7-6	NA	NA	CASSFEQGTYNEQFF	TGTGCCAGCAGCTTCGAGCAGGGGACCTACAATGAGCAGTTCTTC
TRBJ2-1	TRBV29-1	NA	NA	CSVAGVAEQFF	TGCAGCGTTGCAGGGGTAGCTGAGCAGTTCTTC
TRBJ2-2	TRBV7-9	TRBD2	NA	CASSSRTSGTANTGELFF	TGTGCCAGCAGCTCCCGGACTAGCGGTACCGCGAACACCGGGGAGCTGTTTTTT
TRBJ2-7	TRBV10-3	TRBD2	NA	CAISGPDERESSYEQYF	TGTGCCATCAGTGGGCCCGATGAGCGGGAGAGCTCCTACGAGCAGTACTTC
TRBJ1-1	TRBV18	NA	NA	CASSKGGTEAFF	TGTGCCAGCTCAAAGGGAGGCACTGAAGCTTTCTTT
TRBJ1-1	TRBV7-9	NA	NA	CASSIDGLGNTEAFF	TGTGCCAGCAGCATCGACGGACTCGGGAACACTGAAGCTTTCTTT
TRBJ2-1	TRBV19	TRBD1	NA	CASSRQGANEQFF	TGTGCCAGTAGCCGACAGGGGGCAAATGAGCAGTTCTTC
TRBJ1-2	TRBV6-6	NA	NA	CASKPDRIYGYTF	TGTGCCAGCAAGCCGGACAGAATCTATGGCTACACCTTC
TRBJ1-2	TRBV6-6	NA	NA	CASSPRRETSYGYTF	TGTGCCAGCAGTCCCCGCAGGGAGACGTCGTATGGCTACACCTTC
TRBJ2-2	TRBV5-1	TRBD1	NA	CASSFTSGTGDPRNTGELFF	TGCGCCAGCAGCTTTACTTCTGGGACAGGGGACCCTAGGAACACCGGGGAGCTGTTTTTT
TRBJ2-3	TRBV7-2	NA	NA	CASSLITSWMGKRDTQYF	TGTGCCAGCAGCTTAATAACTAGCTGGATGGGGAAAAGGGATACGCAGTATTTT
TRBJ2-3	TRBV5-8	TRBD1	NA	CASSRGTVPGDTQYF	TGTGCCAGCAGCAGGGGGACAGTCCCAGGAGATACGCAGTATTTT
TRBJ2-1	TRBV5-1	TRBD1	few	CASSPGTGMSSYNEQFF	TGCGCCAGCAGCCCCGGGACAGGGATGAGCTCCTACAATGAGCAGTTCTTC
TRBJ1-2	TRBV14	NA	NA	CASSQFIGGYTF	TGTGCCAGCAGCCAATTTATCGGGGGCTACACCTTC
TRBJ1-4	TRBV9	NA	NA	CASSVGRNRAGNEKLFF	TGTGCCAGCAGCGTAGGAAGGAACAGGGCTGGGAATGAAAAACTGTTTTTT
TRBJ2-6	TRBV29-1	TRBD1	NA	CSVRDRGAGANVLTF	TGCAGCGTTCGGGACAGGGGCGCTGGGGCCAACGTCCTGACTTTC
TRBJ2-5	TRBV28	TRBD2	NA	CASSFGGRNQETQYF	TGTGCCAGCAGTTTTGGCGGGAGGAACCAAGAGACCCAGTACTTC
TRBJ1-1	TRBV29-1	TRBD1	NA	CSVEDSGRGREGAFF	TGCAGCGTTGAAGATTCGGGCAGGGGGCGAGAGGGAGCTTTCTTT
TRBJ2-2	TRBV6-1	TRBD1	few	CASSGTGDWAGELFF	TGTGCCAGCAGTGGGACAGGGGATTGGGCCGGGGAGCTGTTTTTT
TRBJ2-1	TRBV5-1	NA	once	CASSLDTGSYNEQFF	TGCGCCAGCAGCTTGGATACCGGCTCCTACAATGAGCAGTTCTTC
TRBJ2-3	TRBV7-9	TRBD2	once	CASSFGTGGRRDTQYF	TGTGCCAGCAGCTTTGGAACGGGGGGAAGGCGAGATACGCAGTATTTT
TRBJ1-4	TRBV15	TRBD1	NA	CATSRSSPGQGDEKLFF	TGTGCCACCAGCAGATCCTCGCCGGGACAGGGGGACGAAAAACTGTTTTTT